This T cell receptor (beta chain) came from a study of OX40 agonist ivuxolimab in advanced cancers. About the research overall: The group had a mean age of 60 years, ranged from about 23 to 79, and was 80% to 85% male.

With V trimmed by 4 bases and J by 2 bases, 11 bases remained unmatched. The CDR3 has 17 amino acids. Germline V gene data show CDR1 as PRHDT and CDR2 as FYEKMQ (reference sequence). Data came from immunoSEQ multiplex PCR; TCRdb stores just in-frame clones and leaves some out. The data contain about 19,000 clones, roughly three quarters of them seen just once; the ten biggest clones take up around 19%. The receptor was isolated from an adult with an advanced solid tumor such as melanoma, head and neck, liver or kidney cancer. The rearrangement uses TRBV13 and TRBJ2-4, with 7 nucleotides matching TRBD1. The input for sequencing was CD4+ or CD8+ T cells sorted from blood, taken in a trial of the OX40 agonist ivuxolimab. In DNA form, the CDR3 reads TGTGCCAGCAGCTCCGAGACAGGGCTCCCGACCAAAAACATTCAGTACTTC. This encodes CASSSETGLPTKNIQYF.